The rows below give T cell receptor beta chains drawn from one sample of a study of blood T cell repertoires in COVID-19. Sequenced by immunoSEQ multiplex PCR; TCRdb stores in-frame clones only, minus some. The sample holds about 400,000 clones, approximately 85% seen once. The sequencing input was PBMCs or T cells enriched from blood (not recorded which). These receptors were taken from a woman between 40 and 55 years old with acute COVID-19. The CDR3 runs from the conserved cysteine through the conserved F or W. Fields, in order: J gene, clone size, D gene, CDR3 length, V gene, CDR3 DNA, CDR3 protein. D genes are given only for firm matches. Clone size, where shown, is once, few, many, or a class for clones that have expanded.

TRBJ1-6 - TRBD1 13 TRBV19 TGTGCCAGCCGGGACAGACATAATTCACCCCTCCACTTT CASRDRHNSPLHF
TRBJ1-1 - - 13 TRBV7-8 TGTGCCAGCAGCTTATCAGAAAACACTGAAGCTTTCTTT CASSLSENTEAFF
TRBJ1-5 - - 12 TRBV5-6 TGTGCCAGCAGCTCTCCTGGGCGGCCCCAGCATTTT CASSSPGRPQHF
TRBJ2-7 - TRBD1 13 TRBV5-8 TGTGCCAGCAGCTCCCGGGACAGGGGCGAGCAGTACTTC CASSSRDRGEQYF
TRBJ1-1 - - 13 TRBV5-7 TGTGCCAGCAGCGATAGAATGAACACTGAAGCTTTCTTT CASSDRMNTEAFF
TRBJ1-1 - TRBD1 15 TRBV5-1 TGCGCCAGCAGCTTAGGGACAGCCCAGAACACTGAAGCTTTCTTT CASSLGTAQNTEAFF
TRBJ1-3 - - 16 TRBV5-1 TGCGCCAGCAGCCCCTCGACAGGCCTCTCTGGAAACACCATATATTTT CASSPSTGLSGNTIYF
TRBJ1-2 - TRBD1 15 TRBV6-1 TGTGCCAGCAGTGAAACTGGAGGGGGACAGTCTGGCTACACCTTC CASSETGGGQSGYTF
TRBJ2-7 - TRBD1 13 TRBV2 TGTGCCAGCAAAAGGACAGGGTCCTACGAGCAGTACTTC CASKRTGSYEQYF
TRBJ2-5 - - 10 TRBV6-5 TGTGCCCTTGGGGAGGAGACCCAGTACTTC CALGEETQYF
TRBJ2-3 - TRBD2 17 TRBV5-1 TGCGCCAGCAGCTTGGTTGCTAGCGGGGGGGCCGGAGATACGCAGTATTTT CASSLVASGGAGDTQYF
TRBJ1-2 - - 15 TRBV4-1 TGCGCCAGCAGCCCCAACCGACAGGCGGGTTCTGGCTACACCTTC CASSPNRQAGSGYTF
TRBJ1-5 - TRBD1 15 TRBV6-2/TRBV6-3 TGTGCCAGCAGTGACCGGGACAGGGTTGGTCAGCCCCAGCATTTT CASSDRDRVGQPQHF
TRBJ2-2 once TRBD2 15 TRBV5-1 TGCGCCAGCAGCTCGGCCGCCGGGAGGGCCGGGGAGCTGTTTTTT CASSSAAGRAGELFF
TRBJ1-1 few - 17 TRBV14 TGTGCCAGCAGCCCTCTAGGATCCGGACTGACGAACACTGAAGCTTTCTTT CASSPLGSGLTNTEAFF
TRBJ1-2 once TRBD1 16 TRBV18 TGTGCCAGCTCACCACCGGGACAGCGAGGCAACTATGGCTACACCTTC CASSPPGQRGNYGYTF
TRBJ2-7 - - 15 TRBV15 TGTGCCACCAGCAGAGATCCGTCTAGTTTCAACGAGCAGTACTTC CATSRDPSSFNEQYF
TRBJ2-1 once TRBD2 15 TRBV2 TGTGCCAGCAGTGATGGCGGGGGGCTCTACAATGAGCAGTTCTTC CASSDGGGLYNEQFF
TRBJ2-3 - TRBD2 14 TRBV20-1 TGCAGTGCTAGTTCGTCGGGGGGGACAGATACGCAGTATTTT CSASSSGGTDTQYF
TRBJ1-2 once TRBD1 18 TRBV3-1/TRBV3-2 TGTGCCAGCAGCCAAGAACCCCGGGGCAGGGGGCTCTTCTATGGCTACACCTTC CASSQEPRGRGLFYGYTF
TRBJ1-2 - TRBD1 13 TRBV19 TGTGCCAGTAGTAGATACAGGGACAGTGGCTACACCTTC CASSRYRDSGYTF
TRBJ2-1 - TRBD1 15 TRBV27 TGTGCCAGCAGGCTCGACAGGGGTATCTACAATGAGCAGTTCTTC CASRLDRGIYNEQFF
TRBJ2-7 - - 12 TRBV7-2 TGTGCCAGCAGCTCGGGAGTTTACGAGCAGTACTTC CASSSGVYEQYF
TRBJ2-1 once - 12 TRBV18 TGTGCCAGCTCACCTATAGGGGATGAGCAGTTCTTC CASSPIGDEQFF
TRBJ2-3 - - 14 TRBV2 TGTGCCAGCCACCCCGGTTCTAGCACAGATACGCAGTATTTT CASHPGSSTDTQYF
TRBJ1-5 - - 13 TRBV24-1 TGTGCCACCAGTGGTGCAGGGGATCAGCCCCAGCATTTT CATSGAGDQPQHF
TRBJ1-1 - - 16 TRBV18 TGTGCCAGCTCTAAAACGCCCTGGACAGTGAACACTGAAGCTTTCTTT CASSKTPWTVNTEAFF
TRBJ1-2 - TRBD1 16 TRBV4-2 TGTGCCAGCAGCCATCCAGACAGGGGGATGTACTATGGCTACACCTTC CASSHPDRGMYYGYTF
TRBJ2-1 - TRBD2 15 TRBV27 TGTGCCAGCAGTTTTAACGGGGGGGTATACAATGAGCAGTTCTTC CASSFNGGVYNEQFF
TRBJ1-1 once - 14 TRBV7-9 TGTGCCAGCAGCTTGCAGGCGGGGAACACTGAAGCTTTCTTT CASSLQAGNTEAFF
TRBJ1-2 - - 13 TRBV2 TGTGCCAGCAGTGAAACTCCCGTATATGGCTACACCTTC CASSETPVYGYTF
TRBJ2-3 - - 16 TRBV5-6 TGTGCCAGCAGCTGGATGCCGGGACTTAGCACAGATACGCAGTATTTT CASSWMPGLSTDTQYF
TRBJ2-1 once - 12 TRBV5-4 TGTGCCAGCAGCTTGGGTACTAGTTCGCAGTTCTTC CASSLGTSSQFF
TRBJ1-2 few - 14 TRBV24-1 TGTGCCACCGGGGGGGGACCCGATAACTATGGCTACACCTTC CATGGGPDNYGYTF
TRBJ2-1 - - 13 TRBV3-1/TRBV3-2 TGTGCCAGCAGCCCAGCGGGTGGGGACCTTCAGTTCTTC CASSPAGGDLQFF
TRBJ2-5 - - 14 TRBV6-1 TGTGCCAGCAGTGAAATCGGAGGGGTTGAGACCCAGTACTTC CASSEIGGVETQYF
TRBJ2-3 - TRBD1 16 TRBV10-3 TGTGCCATCAGTGAGCCCGGGACAGGGGGGACAGATACGCAGTATTTT CAISEPGTGGTDTQYF
TRBJ2-5 - TRBD2 15 TRBV7-9 TGTGCCAGCAGCGTGGGACTAGCGGGACAAGAGACCCAGTACTTC CASSVGLAGQETQYF
TRBJ2-7 - - 14 TRBV5-1 TGCGCCAGCAGGGACCAAGGGGGTCGGTACGAGCAGTACTTC CASRDQGGRYEQYF
TRBJ1-2 - - 13 TRBV3-1/TRBV3-2 TGTGCCAGCAGCCAAAGCCTGTCAGGGGGCTACACCTTC CASSQSLSGGYTF
TRBJ2-1 - TRBD2 13 TRBV7-9 TGTGCCAGCAGCTCGAAAACTAGCGGCAAGCAGTTCTTC CASSSKTSGKQFF
TRBJ2-1 few - 12 TRBV7-9 TGTGCCAGCAGCTTAACTGACAATGAGCAGTTCTTC CASSLTDNEQFF
TRBJ1-2 - - 15 TRBV9 TGTGCCAGCAGCCCATCAGGGGTAGCTAACTATGGCTACACCTTC CASSPSGVANYGYTF
TRBJ1-1 - - 14 TRBV2 TGTGCCAGCAGGGAGGGGCCCCTGAGCACTGAAGCTTTCTTT CASREGPLSTEAFF
TRBJ2-1 - - 14 TRBV11-2 TGTGCCAGCAGCTCCCAGACAACAGGGCATGAGCAGTTCTTC CASSSQTTGHEQFF
TRBJ2-1 - TRBD2 15 TRBV18 TGTGCCAGCTCACCTAGGACTAGCCTGGAGAATGAGCAGTTCTTC CASSPRTSLENEQFF
TRBJ2-7 once TRBD1 13 TRBV2 TGTGCCAGCAGTGAGCAGGGGGCGAGAGAGCAGTACTTC CASSEQGAREQYF
TRBJ2-3 once TRBD2 14 TRBV19 TGTGCCAGTACTTTAGCGGGGGATGTAGATACGCAGTATTTT CASTLAGDVDTQYF
TRBJ2-2 once - 15 TRBV5-3 TGTGCCAGAAGTTCGACGGCGGAGAACACCGGGGAGCTGTTTTTT CARSSTAENTGELFF
TRBJ2-1 - - 11 TRBV12-3/TRBV12-4 TGTGCCAGCAGTTTATATTATGAGCAGTTCTTC CASSLYYEQFF
TRBJ1-5 - - 15 TRBV9 TGTGCCAGCAGAACAGACAGGTTCCGCAATCAGCCCCAGCATTTT CASRTDRFRNQPQHF
TRBJ1-2 - TRBD1 15 TRBV27 TGTGCCAGCAGTTTATCGTGGACAGGGGTTTATGGCTACACCTTC CASSLSWTGVYGYTF
TRBJ1-1 - - 14 TRBV3-1/TRBV3-2 TGTGCCAGCAGCCAAGGAGCCATTTACACTGAAGCTTTCTTT CASSQGAIYTEAFF
TRBJ1-5 once TRBD1 14 TRBV30 TGTGCCTGGAGTCAGGGGGACGCGAGTCAGCCCCAGCATTTT CAWSQGDASQPQHF
TRBJ1-3 once - 16 TRBV7-9 TGTGCCAGCAGCTTAAATGAGGGTTTTTCTGGAAACACCATATATTTT CASSLNEGFSGNTIYF